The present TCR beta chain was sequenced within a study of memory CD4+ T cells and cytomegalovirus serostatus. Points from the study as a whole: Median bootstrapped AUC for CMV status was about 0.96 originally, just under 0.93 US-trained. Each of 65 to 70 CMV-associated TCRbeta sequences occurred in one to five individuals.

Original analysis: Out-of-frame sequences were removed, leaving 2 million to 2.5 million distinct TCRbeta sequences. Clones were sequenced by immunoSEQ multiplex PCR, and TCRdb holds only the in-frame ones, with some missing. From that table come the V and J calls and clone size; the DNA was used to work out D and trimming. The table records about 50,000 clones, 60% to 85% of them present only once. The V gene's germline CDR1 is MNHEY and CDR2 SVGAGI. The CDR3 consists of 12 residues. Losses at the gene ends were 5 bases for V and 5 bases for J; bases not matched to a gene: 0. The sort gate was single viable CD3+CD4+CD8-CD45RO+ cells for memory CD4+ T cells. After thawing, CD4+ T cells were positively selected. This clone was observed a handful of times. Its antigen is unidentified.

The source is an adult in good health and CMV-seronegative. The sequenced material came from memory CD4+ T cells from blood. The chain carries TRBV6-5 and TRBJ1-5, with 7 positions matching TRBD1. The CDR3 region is CASSDRDQPQHF. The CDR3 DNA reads TGTGCCAGCAGTGACAGGGATCAGCCCCAGCATTTT.